What follows are 16 T cell receptor beta chains derived from one specimen sequenced in a study of T cells in women clearing cervical HPV infection. Clones were sequenced by immunoSEQ multiplex PCR, and TCRdb holds only the in-frame ones, with some missing. The sample holds more than 30,000 clones. The source material was blood buffy coat. The receptors derive from a woman between 18 and 70 years old with a cervical HPV16 infection that either progressed to CIN3+ or cleared (not recorded which).

As regards this clone: The CDR3 is cut off 3 residues early in the read; its end comes from the germline J gene. V gene TRBV2 combines with J gene TRBJ2-7; 7 nucleotides match TRBD1. With 6 bases clipped from V and 4 bases from J, the junction kept 6 bases outside the gene matches. The CDR3 consists of 13 residues. In germline, CDR1 is SNHLY, CDR2 FYNNEI. This CDR3 reads CASSWDRVYEQYF. The covered CDR3 bases are TGTGCCAGCAGCTGGGACAGAGTTTACGAG.

Turning to this clone: The read falls 3 residues short of the CDR3 end, and the missing part is taken from the germline J gene. V usage is TRBV4-1 and J usage is TRBJ2-7; 8 positions match TRBD1. The CDR3 runs to 17 residues. From germline, CDR1 is MGHRA and CDR2 YSYEKL. Unmatched junction bases numbered 12, after V lost 2 bases and J lost 3 bases. The CDR3 region is CASSQFTGGALNYEQYF. The sequenced CDR3 bases are TGCGCCAGCAGCCAATTTACAGGGGGAGCCCTAAACTACGAG.

Concerning this clone: The sequence runs out 3 residues before the end of the CDR3; the remainder is reconstructed from the germline J gene. V usage is TRBV20-1 and J usage is TRBJ1-5, with 11 positions matching TRBD1. Germline CDR1 is DFQATT and CDR2 is SNEGSKA (reference sequence). The CDR3 is 15 amino acids. The trim removed 2 bases at V and 7 bases at J, leaving 7 bases unmatched. The CDR3: CSARLGQGAGQPQHF. The covered CDR3 bases are TGCAGTGCTAGACTTGGACAGGGGGCAGGGCAGCCC.

On this clone: With the read ending 3 residues before the CDR3 end, the germline J gene is used to fill in that end. The chain uses TRBV27 and TRBJ2-3; possible D gene TRBD1, 5 bases. Germline V gives CDR1 MNHEY, CDR2 SMNVEV (reference sequence). The CDR3 extends over 16 amino acids. Trimming took 3 bases from V and 2 from J, leaving 15 bases between them. CDR3 amino acids: CASSFQGPRSTDTQYF. Incomplete CDR3 DNA: TGTGCCAGCAGTTTTCAGGGCCCACGCTCCACAGATACG.

Details on this clone: The CDR3 goes on 3 residues after the read ends, and that part is filled in from the germline J gene. V and J are TRBV20-1 and TRBJ2-2; 7 bases map to TRBD2. The CDR3 contains 15 residues. Trimming took 6 bases from V and 3 from J; bases not matched to a gene: 10. Germline CDR1 reads DFQATT; CDR2 reads SNEGSKA (reference sequence). CDR3 region: CSAKGAGRDTGELFF. Partial CDR3 DNA: TGCAGTGCCAAGGGCGCAGGGAGGGACACCGGGGAG.

As to this clone: The sequenced fragment ends 3 residues before the CDR3 boundary, so the rest is inferred from the germline J gene. The rearrangement uses TRBV5-5 and TRBJ2-7; D not certain. CDR3 length: 11 amino acids. Trimming cost V 2 bases and J 5 bases, with 5 bases left between them. CDR1 and CDR2 (germline): SGHKS, YYEKEE (reference sequence). The CDR3 bases that were read are TGTGCCAGCAGCTTTGGCCACGAG. Its protein is CASSFGHE. From start to end, the CDR3 is CASSFGHEQYF.

Concerning this clone itself: An end of the junction differs from the germline gene, which may be a read error. The CDR3 end lies 3 residues beyond the end of the read and is filled in from the germline J gene. This sequence joins TRBV4-2 and TRBJ2-3, with 9 bases fitting TRBD2. There are 16 residues in the CDR3. Germline CDR1 and CDR2: LGHNA and YNFKEQ. CDR3 in amino acids: CASSQDRTSETDTQYF. Incomplete CDR3 DNA: TGCGCCAGCAGCCAAGATCGGACTAGCGAAACAGATACG.

Turning to this clone: The observed sequence ends 3 residues before the CDR3 terminus, with the missing tail filled in from the germline J gene. This sequence joins TRBV20-1 and TRBJ1-1; D remains ambiguous. The CDR3 is made up of 14 amino acids. Deletions cut 3 bases from V and 1 base from J, with 12 bases between. Germline V gene data show CDR1 as DFQATT and CDR2 as SNEGSKA (reference sequence). Incomplete CDR3 DNA: TGCAGTGCTAGCGGGGTTTGGGAGAACACTGAA. Amino acid sequence: CSASGVWENTE. The whole CDR3 sequence reads CSASGVWENTEAFF.

Note on this clone: The sequence runs out 3 residues before the end of the CDR3; the remainder is reconstructed from the germline J gene. The chain couples TRBV18 to TRBJ2-5; tentative D call: TRBD1 (6 bases). The germline CDR1 and CDR2 sequences are KGHSH and LQKENI. The CDR3 loop spans 13 amino acids. Trimming shortened V by 8 bases and J by 3 bases, and 13 bases separated the two germline ends. The CDR3 bases that were read are TGTGCCAGCACCGGACAGACCAAAGAGACC. This sequence encodes CASTGQTKET. Given in full, the CDR3 is CASTGQTKETQYF.

CDR3 bases read: TGTGCCAGTAGACCCGGGCAGGGGGCAACTGGGGCCAACGTC. Translating it yields CASRPGQGATGANV. The entire CDR3 reads CASRPGQGATGANVLTF. V and J are TRBV19 and TRBJ2-6, with 8 nucleotides matching TRBD1. The read finishes 3 residues shy of the CDR3 end, and the germline J gene is used to complete it. J was trimmed by 2 bases and V by 6 bases; bases with no gene match: 9. The CDR3 spans 17 residues. Germline V CDR1 and CDR2: LNHDA, SQIVND (reference sequence).

Note on this clone: Coverage ceases 3 residues before the CDR3 finishes, and the germline J gene fills in the end. The genes are TRBV20-1 and TRBJ2-1; 10 bases fit TRBD1. The CDR3 extends over 14 amino acids. Germline V CDR1 and CDR2: DFQATT, SNEGSKA (reference sequence). Trimming took 6 bases from V and 7 from J; bases not matched to a gene: 9. CDR3 region: CSATTGGSINEQFF. Partial CDR3 DNA: TGCAGTGCCACGACAGGGGGCTCCATAAATGAG.

Note on this clone: The sequenced fragment ends 3 residues before the CDR3 boundary, so the rest is inferred from the germline J gene. V is TRBV6-1 and J is TRBJ1-5; D ambiguous. Germline CDR1 and CDR2: MNHNS and SASEGT. The V end was cut by 2 bases, the J end by 4 bases, with 9 bases between. The CDR3 length is 14 residues. The sequenced CDR3 bases are TGTGCCAGCAGTGAAACAAACAAGAATCAGCCC. It yields the protein CASSETNKNQP. The full CDR3 reads CASSETNKNQPQHF.

Comment on this clone: The CDR3 extends 3 residues past the end of the read, so its final part is completed from the germline J gene. This chain connects TRBV12-3 or TRBV12-4 to TRBJ2-2; no clear D. The ends were cut back, 5 bases at V and 6 bases at J, with 4 bases in the middle. The CDR3 totals 11 residues. CDR3 bases read: TGTGCCAGCAGTCCGGCCGGGGAG. Its protein product is CASSPAGE. The entire CDR3 protein is CASSPAGELFF.

As for this clone: The read ends 3 residues early relative to the CDR3; the germline J gene fills the gap. The V and J genes are TRBV19 and TRBJ1-2; 8 nucleotides agree with TRBD1. Germline lookup yields CDR1 LNHDA and CDR2 SQIVND (reference sequence). The CDR3 has 16 residues. CDR3 sequence reads: CASSIAGQGAVIDYTF. The CDR3 DNA, read in part, is TGTGCCAGTAGTATAGCAGGGCAGGGGGCGGTAATTGAC.

With respect to this clone: The read gets to within 3 residues of the CDR3 end, and the germline J gene fills in the rest. The chain combines TRBV2 with TRBJ1-1, with no clear D. The germline V gene has CDR1 SNHLY and CDR2 FYNNEI. This CDR3 is built from 15 residues. The V gene lost 6 bases and the J gene lost 1 base, with 15 bases spanning the gap. The covered CDR3 bases are TGTGCCAGCAGAGACACAGAGGATACGAACACTGAA. It yields the protein CASRDTEDTNTE. The full CDR3 sequence reads CASRDTEDTNTEAFF.

In the case of this clone: The CDR3 is cut off 3 residues early in the read; its end comes from the germline J gene. The chain recombines TRBV6-1 with TRBJ2-2; 7 bases agree with TRBD2. CDR1 MNHNS and CDR2 SASEGT come from the germline V gene. The CDR3 totals 15 residues. V lost 4 bases to trimming and J lost 1 base; unmatched junction nucleotides: 3. The DNA read from the CDR3 is TGTGCCAGCAGTGGGGTAGCGGGGAACACCGGGGAG. It is translated as CASSGVAGNTGE. The full CDR3 protein is CASSGVAGNTGELFF.